The clone carrying this T cell receptor beta chain was recorded only once. The data were obtained in a study of CD8+CD57+ T cells in acquired aplastic anemia. Germline lookup yields CDR1 SGHTA and CDR2 FQGTGA. V lost 4 bases and J lost 5; bases outside the gene matches: 8. CDR3 size: 15 residues. CDR3 and TCR beta VDJ profiling relied on genomic DNA as the template. Each CDR3 protein gets one entry after TCRdb re-called the reads with MiXCR. Among around 190,000 distinct CDR3 sequences, 50% to 55% were seen once, and the ten largest hold roughly 15%. The source material was sorted CD4+, CD8+, or CD8+CD57+ T cells (not recorded which) from PBMCs. The V call is TRBV7-3, the J call TRBJ2-1, with TRBD2 matching 7 bases. This clonotype originated in a human donor in good health, serving as a control. The CDR3 loop is CASSSSGGGNNEQFF. For the CDR3, the DNA is TGTGCCAGCAGCTCCTCCGGGGGAGGGAACAATGAGCAGTTCTTC. The full variable domain, in which reference TRBV7-3 and TRBJ2-1 provide the parts outside the CDR3, is GAGVSQTPSNKVTEKGKYVELRCDPISGHTALYWYRQSLGQGPEFLIYFQGTGAADDSGLPNDRFFAVRPEGSVSTLKIQRTERGDSAVYLCASSSSGGGNNEQFFGPGTRLTVL.